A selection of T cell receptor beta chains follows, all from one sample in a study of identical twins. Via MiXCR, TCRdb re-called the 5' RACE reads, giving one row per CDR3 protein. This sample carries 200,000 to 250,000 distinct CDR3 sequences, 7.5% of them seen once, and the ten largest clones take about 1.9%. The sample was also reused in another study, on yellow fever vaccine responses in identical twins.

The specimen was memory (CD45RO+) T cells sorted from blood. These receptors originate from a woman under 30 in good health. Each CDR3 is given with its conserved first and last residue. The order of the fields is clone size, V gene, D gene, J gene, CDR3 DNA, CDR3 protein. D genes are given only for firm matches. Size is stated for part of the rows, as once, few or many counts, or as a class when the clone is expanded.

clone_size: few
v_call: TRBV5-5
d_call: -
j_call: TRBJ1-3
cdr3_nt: TGTGCCAGCAGCTTGAAGGGTTTTGATGGAAACACCATATATTTT
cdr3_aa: CASSLKGFDGNTIYF

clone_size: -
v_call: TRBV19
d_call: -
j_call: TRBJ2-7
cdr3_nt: TGTGCCAGTAGTATCCAAAGGGAGAGCTACGAGCAGTACTTC
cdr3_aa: CASSIQRESYEQYF

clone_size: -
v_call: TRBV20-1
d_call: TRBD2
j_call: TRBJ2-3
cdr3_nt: TGCAGTGCTGAGGCCAGGACTAGCGGGGGGGCCGTTCCAGATACGCAGTATTTT
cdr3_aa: CSAEARTSGGAVPDTQYF

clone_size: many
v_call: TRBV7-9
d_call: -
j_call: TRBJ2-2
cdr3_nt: TGTGCCAGCAGCTTTACCACCGGGACGTTATCCACCGGGGAGCTGTTTTTT
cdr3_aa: CASSFTTGTLSTGELFF

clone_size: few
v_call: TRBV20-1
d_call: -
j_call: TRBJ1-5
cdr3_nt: TGCAGTGCTAGAGATCTGGACAGATATCAGCCCCAGCATTTT
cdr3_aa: CSARDLDRYQPQHF

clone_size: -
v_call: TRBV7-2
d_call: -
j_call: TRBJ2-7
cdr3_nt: TGTGCCAGCAGCTTAGTCGGTTCGGACGCCTACGAGCAGTACTTC
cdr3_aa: CASSLVGSDAYEQYF

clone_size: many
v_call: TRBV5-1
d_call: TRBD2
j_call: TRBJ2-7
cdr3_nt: TGCGCCAGCAGCTGGACTAGCCAGAGGAGGAGCTACGAGCAGTACTTC
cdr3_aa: CASSWTSQRRSYEQYF

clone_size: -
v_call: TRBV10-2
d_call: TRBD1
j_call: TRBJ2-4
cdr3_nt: TGCGCCAGCAGTGACAGGGGGAACATTCAGTACTTC
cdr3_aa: CASSDRGNIQYF

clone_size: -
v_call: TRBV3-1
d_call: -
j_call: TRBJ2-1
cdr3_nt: TGTGCCAGCAGCCAGGGGGACACGGCCTACAATGAGCAGTTCTTC
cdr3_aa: CASSQGDTAYNEQFF

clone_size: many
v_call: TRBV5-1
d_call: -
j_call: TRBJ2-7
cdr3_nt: TGCGCCAGCAGCTCCCCAGAAAGACTAGTGCGGCAGTACTTC
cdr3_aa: CASSSPERLVRQYF

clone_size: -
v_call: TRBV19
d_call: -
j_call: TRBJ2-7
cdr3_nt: TGTGCCAGTAGTGCAGACAGTCAGGTCAACTACGAGCAGTACTTC
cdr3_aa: CASSADSQVNYEQYF

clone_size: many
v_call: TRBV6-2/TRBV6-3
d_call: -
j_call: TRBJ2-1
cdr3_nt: TGTGCCAGCAGTGGGGTGGTGTACAATGAGCAGTTCTTC
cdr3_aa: CASSGVVYNEQFF

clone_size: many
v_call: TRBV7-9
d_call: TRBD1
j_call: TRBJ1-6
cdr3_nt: TGTGCCAGCAGCCCCGACAGGGATGTCTCACCCCTCCACTTT
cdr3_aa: CASSPDRDVSPLHF

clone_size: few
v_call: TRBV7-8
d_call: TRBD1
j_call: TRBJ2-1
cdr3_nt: TGTGCCAGCAGCTTAGGGTGGACAGGGTCCCACAATGAGCAGTTCTTC
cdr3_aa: CASSLGWTGSHNEQFF

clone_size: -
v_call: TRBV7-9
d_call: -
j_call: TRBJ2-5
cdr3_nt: TGTGCCAGCAGCTTAATGAGCGGCCCACAAGAGACCCAGTACTTC
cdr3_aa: CASSLMSGPQETQYF

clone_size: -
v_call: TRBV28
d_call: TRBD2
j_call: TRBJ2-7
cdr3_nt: TGTGCCAGCAGTTTAAAACTAGCGGGAAATAGACGGCAGTACTTC
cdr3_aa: CASSLKLAGNRRQYF

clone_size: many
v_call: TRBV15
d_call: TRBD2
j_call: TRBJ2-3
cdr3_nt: TGTGCCACCAGCCCTCGACAAAGGAGCGGGAGTGTGGATACGCAGTATTTT
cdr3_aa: CATSPRQRSGSVDTQYF

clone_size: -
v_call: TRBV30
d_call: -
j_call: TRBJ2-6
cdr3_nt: TGTGCCTGGGGGTCGAGAGGGGGGGCCAACGTCCTGACTTTC
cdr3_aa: CAWGSRGGANVLTF

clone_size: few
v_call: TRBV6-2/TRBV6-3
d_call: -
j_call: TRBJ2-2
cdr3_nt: TGTGCCACTACGAGGTCGGGGGAGACCGGGGAGCTGTTTTTT
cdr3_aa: CATTRSGETGELFF

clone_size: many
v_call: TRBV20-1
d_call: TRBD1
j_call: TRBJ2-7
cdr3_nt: TGCAGTGCTAGAGCCCCGGGACAGGGTTCCTACGAGCAGTACTTC
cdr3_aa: CSARAPGQGSYEQYF

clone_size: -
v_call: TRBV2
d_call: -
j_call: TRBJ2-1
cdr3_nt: TGTGCCAGCACCTGGAGCTCCTACAATGAGCAGTTCTTC
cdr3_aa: CASTWSSYNEQFF

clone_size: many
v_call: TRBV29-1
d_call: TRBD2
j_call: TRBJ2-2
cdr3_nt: TGCAGCGGGACTAGCGGGACCGGGGAGCTGTTTTTT
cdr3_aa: CSGTSGTGELFF

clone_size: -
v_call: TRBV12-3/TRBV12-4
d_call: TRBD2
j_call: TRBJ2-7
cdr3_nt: TGTGCCAGCAGTTCCCGGGAGGGGGCCTACGAGCAGTACTTC
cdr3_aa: CASSSREGAYEQYF

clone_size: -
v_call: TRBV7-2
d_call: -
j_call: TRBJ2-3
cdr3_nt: TGTGCCAGCAGCTTTGGCAGGGGGGGTGGGGATACGCAGTATTTT
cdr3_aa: CASSFGRGGGDTQYF

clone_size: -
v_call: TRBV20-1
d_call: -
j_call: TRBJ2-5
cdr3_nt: TGCTGTGCTACGGGCGGGATCGGGGGAGGGGGGAAGACCCAGTACTTC
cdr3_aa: CCATGGIGGGGKTQYF

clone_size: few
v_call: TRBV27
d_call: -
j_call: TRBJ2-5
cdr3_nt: TGTGCCAGCAGACAGTCATGGGAAGAGACCCAGTACTTC
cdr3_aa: CASRQSWEETQYF

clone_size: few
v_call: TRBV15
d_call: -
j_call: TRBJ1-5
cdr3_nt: TGTGCCACCAGCACGAATCTCGGGGGTATCAATCAGCCCCAGCATTTT
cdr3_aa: CATSTNLGGINQPQHF

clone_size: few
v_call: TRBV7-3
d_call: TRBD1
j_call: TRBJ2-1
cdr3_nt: TGTGCCAGCAGCCCCGACAGGGCGAATGAGCAGTTCTTC
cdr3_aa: CASSPDRANEQFF

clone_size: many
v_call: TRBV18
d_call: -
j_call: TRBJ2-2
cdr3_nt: TGTGCCAGCTCACCGTTTAGTGACACGAACACCGGGGAGCTGTTTTTT
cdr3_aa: CASSPFSDTNTGELFF

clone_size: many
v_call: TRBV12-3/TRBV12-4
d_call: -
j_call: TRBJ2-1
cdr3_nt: TGTGCCAGCAGTTTTGCTGAGCAGTTCTTC
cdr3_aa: CASSFAEQFF

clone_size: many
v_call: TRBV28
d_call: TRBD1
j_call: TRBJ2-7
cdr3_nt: TGTGCCAGCAGCGGGGATGGATTTCAGGGGGCTTACGAGCAGTACTTC
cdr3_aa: CASSGDGFQGAYEQYF

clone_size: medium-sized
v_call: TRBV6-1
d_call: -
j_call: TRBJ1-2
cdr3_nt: TGTGCCAGCAGCCTCGGCGGACAGCCGAGTAACTATGGCTACACCTTC
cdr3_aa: CASSLGGQPSNYGYTF

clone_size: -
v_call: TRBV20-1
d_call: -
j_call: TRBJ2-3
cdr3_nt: TGCAGTGCTAGAGTGGAGGGGGATACGCAGTATTTT
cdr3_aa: CSARVEGDTQYF

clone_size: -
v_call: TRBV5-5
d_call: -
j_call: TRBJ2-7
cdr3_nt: TGTGCCAGCAGCCAGGTCGACGAGCAGTACTTC
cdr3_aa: CASSQVDEQYF

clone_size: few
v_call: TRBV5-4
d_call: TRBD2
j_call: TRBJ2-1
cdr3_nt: TGTGCCACCGGGACTACAAACAACAATGAGCAGTTCTTC
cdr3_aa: CATGTTNNNEQFF

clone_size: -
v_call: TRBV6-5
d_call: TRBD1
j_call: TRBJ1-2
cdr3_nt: TGTGCCAGCAGTTACAAACAGGGGGCCTATGGCTACACCTTC
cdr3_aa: CASSYKQGAYGYTF

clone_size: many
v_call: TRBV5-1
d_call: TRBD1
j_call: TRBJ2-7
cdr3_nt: TGCGCCAGCAGCTTGGACAGGGGATCCTACGAGCAGTACTTC
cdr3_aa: CASSLDRGSYEQYF

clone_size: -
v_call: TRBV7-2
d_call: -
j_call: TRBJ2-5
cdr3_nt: TGTGCCAGCAGCTTCAGATACGACAGGCAGGTAGAGACCCAGTACTTC
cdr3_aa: CASSFRYDRQVETQYF

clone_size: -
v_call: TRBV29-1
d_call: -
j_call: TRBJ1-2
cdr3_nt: TGCAGCGTTCTCTCGGGGGGCTACACCTTC
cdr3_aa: CSVLSGGYTF

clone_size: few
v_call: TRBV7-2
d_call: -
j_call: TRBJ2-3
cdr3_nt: TGTGCCAGCAGCCTCAGCGGGCCGACCACAGATACGCAGTATTTT
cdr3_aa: CASSLSGPTTDTQYF

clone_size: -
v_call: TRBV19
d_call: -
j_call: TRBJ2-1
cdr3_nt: TGTGCCAGTAGTATAGAGCTAGCGCGTTACGGGGAGCAGTTCTTC
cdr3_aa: CASSIELARYGEQFF

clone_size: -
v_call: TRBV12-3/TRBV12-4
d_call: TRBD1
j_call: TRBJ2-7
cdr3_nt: TGTGCCAGCAGAAATACAGGGGGCTACGAGCAGTACTTC
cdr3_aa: CASRNTGGYEQYF

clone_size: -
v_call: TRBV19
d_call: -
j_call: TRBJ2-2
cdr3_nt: TGTGCCAGTAGTTCCCTCACCGGGGAGCTGTTTTTT
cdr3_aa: CASSSLTGELFF

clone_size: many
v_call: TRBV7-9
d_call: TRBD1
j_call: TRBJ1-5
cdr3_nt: TGTGCCAGCAGCGGGACAGGGGACCAGCCCCAGCATTTT
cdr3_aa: CASSGTGDQPQHF

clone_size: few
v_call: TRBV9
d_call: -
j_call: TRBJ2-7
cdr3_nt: TGTGCCAGCAGCCGGGGTCCCCTGGGCAGTCCCTCCTACGAGCAGTACTTC
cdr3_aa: CASSRGPLGSPSYEQYF

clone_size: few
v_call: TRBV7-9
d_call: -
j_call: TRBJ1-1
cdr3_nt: TGTGCCAGCAGCTTAGGGCCCCCTACAGCTTTCTTT
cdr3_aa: CASSLGPPTAFF

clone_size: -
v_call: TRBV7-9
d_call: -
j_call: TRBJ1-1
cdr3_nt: TGTGCCAGCAGCTTAGTCTTGGGAGAAAACACTGAAGCTTTCTTT
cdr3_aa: CASSLVLGENTEAFF

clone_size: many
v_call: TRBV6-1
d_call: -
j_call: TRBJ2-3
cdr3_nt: TGTGCCAGCAGCCGCCCGGGGGATAGCACAGATACGCAGTATTTT
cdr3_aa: CASSRPGDSTDTQYF

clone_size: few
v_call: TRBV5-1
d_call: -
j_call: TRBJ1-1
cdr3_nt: TGCGCCAGCAGCTTGAACGGGGAAACTGAAGCTTTCTTT
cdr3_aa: CASSLNGETEAFF

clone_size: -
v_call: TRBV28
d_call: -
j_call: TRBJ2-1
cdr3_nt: TGTGCCAGCAGGGTGAAGGATGAGCAGTTCTTC
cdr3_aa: CASRVKDEQFF

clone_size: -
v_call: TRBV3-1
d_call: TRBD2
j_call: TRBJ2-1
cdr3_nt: TGTGCCAGCAGCCCCAGCGGGAGAGCCTACAATGAGCAGTTCTTC
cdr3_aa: CASSPSGRAYNEQFF

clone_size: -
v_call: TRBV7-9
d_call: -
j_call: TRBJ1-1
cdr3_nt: TGTGCCAGCAGCTCTCCCGGGACTAAGACTGAAGCTTTCTTT
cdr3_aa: CASSSPGTKTEAFF

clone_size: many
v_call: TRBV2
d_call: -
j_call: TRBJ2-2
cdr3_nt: TGTGCCAGCACCCAGCTAAACACCGGGGAGCTGTTTTTT
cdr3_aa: CASTQLNTGELFF

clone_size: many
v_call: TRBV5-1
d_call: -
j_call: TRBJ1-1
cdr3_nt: TGCGCCAGCAGCTTGGACGGGATGAACACTGAAGCTTTCTTT
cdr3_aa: CASSLDGMNTEAFF

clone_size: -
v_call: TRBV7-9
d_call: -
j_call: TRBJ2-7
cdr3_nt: TGTGCCAGCAGCTCAATCCGGGGGCCATTGTACGAGCAGTACTTC
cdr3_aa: CASSSIRGPLYEQYF

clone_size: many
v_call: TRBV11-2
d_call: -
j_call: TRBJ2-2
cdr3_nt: TGTGCCAGCAGCTTAGATTTGGCAGGAAGGGCCGGGGAGCTGTTTTTT
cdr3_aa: CASSLDLAGRAGELFF

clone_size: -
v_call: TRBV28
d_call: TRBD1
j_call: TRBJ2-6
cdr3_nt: TGTGCCAGCAGTTGGAACTACAGGGGGCGCGGGGCCAACGTCCTGACTTTC
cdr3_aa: CASSWNYRGRGANVLTF

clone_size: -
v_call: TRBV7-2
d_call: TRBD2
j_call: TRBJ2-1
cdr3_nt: TGTGCCAGCACATTGGGGCTAGCGGGGTCCAATGAGCAGTTCTTC
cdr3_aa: CASTLGLAGSNEQFF